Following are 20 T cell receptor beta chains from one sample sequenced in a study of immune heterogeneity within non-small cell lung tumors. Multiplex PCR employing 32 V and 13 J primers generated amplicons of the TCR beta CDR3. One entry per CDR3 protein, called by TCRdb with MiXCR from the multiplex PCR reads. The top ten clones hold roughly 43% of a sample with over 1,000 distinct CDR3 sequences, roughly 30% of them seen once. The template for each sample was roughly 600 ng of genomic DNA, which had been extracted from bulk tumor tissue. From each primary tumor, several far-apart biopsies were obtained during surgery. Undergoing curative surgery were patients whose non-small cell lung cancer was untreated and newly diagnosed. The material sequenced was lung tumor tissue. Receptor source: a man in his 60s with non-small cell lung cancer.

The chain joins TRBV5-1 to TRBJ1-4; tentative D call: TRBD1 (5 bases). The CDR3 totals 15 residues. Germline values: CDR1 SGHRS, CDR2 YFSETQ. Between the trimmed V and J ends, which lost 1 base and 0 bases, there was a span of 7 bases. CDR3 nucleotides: TGCGCCAGCAGCTTGTTGACAGCAACTAATGAAAAACTGTTTTTT. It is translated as CASSLLTATNEKLFF.

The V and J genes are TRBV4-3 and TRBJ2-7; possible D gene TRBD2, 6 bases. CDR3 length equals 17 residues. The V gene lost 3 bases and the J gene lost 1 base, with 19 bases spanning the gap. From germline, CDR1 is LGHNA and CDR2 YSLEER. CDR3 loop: CASSQEATAGISYEQYF. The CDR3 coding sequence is TGCGCCAGCAGCCAGGAGGCCACGGCGGGGATTTCCTACGAGCAGTACTTC.

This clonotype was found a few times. CDR3 residues: CASTSSRAGDLQETQYF. CDR3 nucleotides: TGTGCCAGCACCTCCTCACGGGCAGGGGACCTACAAGAGACCCAGTACTTC. The J gene is TRBJ2-5, the V gene TRBV28, with D perhaps TRBD1 (6 bases). This CDR3 is built from 17 residues. Per the germline V gene, CDR1 is MDHEN and CDR2 is SYDVKM. Trimming stripped 7 bases from V and 2 bases from J, with 23 bases between.

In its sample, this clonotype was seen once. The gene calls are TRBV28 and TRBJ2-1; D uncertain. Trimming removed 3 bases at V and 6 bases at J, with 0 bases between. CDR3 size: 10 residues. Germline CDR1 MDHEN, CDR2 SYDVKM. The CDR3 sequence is CASSFNEQFF. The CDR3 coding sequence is TGTGCCAGCAGTTTCAATGAGCAGTTCTTC. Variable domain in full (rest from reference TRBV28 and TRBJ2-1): DVKVTQSSRYLVKRTGEKVFLECVQDMDHENMFWYRQDPGLGLRLIYFSYDVKMKEKGDIPEGYSVSREKKERFSLILESASTNQTSMYLCASSFNEQFFGPGTRLTVL.

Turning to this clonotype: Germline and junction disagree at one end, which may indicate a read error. The CDR3 coding sequence is TGTACCAGCAGTGAAGGTACACCCATAGAGCCCCAGCATTTT. It codes for CTSSEGTPIEPQHF. The rearrangement links TRBV6-1 to TRBJ1-5; D is unclear. The length of the CDR3 is 14 residues. Germline CDR1 and CDR2: MNHNS and SASEGT.

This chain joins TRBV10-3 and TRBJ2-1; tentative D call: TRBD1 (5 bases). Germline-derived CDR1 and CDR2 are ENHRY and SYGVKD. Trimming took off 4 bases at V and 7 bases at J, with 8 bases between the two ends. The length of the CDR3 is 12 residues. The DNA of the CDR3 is TGTGCCATCAGTGTGACAGTTAATGAGCAGTTCTTC. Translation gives CAISVTVNEQFF.

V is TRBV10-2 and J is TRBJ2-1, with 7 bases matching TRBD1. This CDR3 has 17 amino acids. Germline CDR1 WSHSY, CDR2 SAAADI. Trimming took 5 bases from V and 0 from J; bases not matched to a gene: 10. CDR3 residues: CASSRGPILNSYNEQFF. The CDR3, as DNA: TGCGCCAGCAGTAGGGGGCCCATCCTAAACTCCTACAATGAGCAGTTCTTC.

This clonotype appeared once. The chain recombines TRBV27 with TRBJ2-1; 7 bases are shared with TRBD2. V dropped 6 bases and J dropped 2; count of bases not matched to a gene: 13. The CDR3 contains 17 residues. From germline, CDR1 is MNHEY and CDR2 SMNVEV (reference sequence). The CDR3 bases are TGTGCCAGCAGCCTTGCCTCCCAAGGACTAGCCTACAATGAGCAGTTCTTC. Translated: CASSLASQGLAYNEQFF.

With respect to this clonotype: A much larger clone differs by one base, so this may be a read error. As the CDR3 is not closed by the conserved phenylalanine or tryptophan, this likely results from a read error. In nucleotides, the CDR3 is TGCGCCAGCAGCCCCGGACAGAACCCGAGGGACGAGCAGTACTGC. Residues: CASSPGQNPRDEQYC. V usage is TRBV4-3 and J usage is TRBJ2-7; the D gene is possibly TRBD1 (6 bases). Per the germline V gene, CDR1 is LGHNA and CDR2 is YSLEER. Trimming pared 4 bases from V and 5 bases from J, leaving 18 bases between. This CDR3 has 15 residues.

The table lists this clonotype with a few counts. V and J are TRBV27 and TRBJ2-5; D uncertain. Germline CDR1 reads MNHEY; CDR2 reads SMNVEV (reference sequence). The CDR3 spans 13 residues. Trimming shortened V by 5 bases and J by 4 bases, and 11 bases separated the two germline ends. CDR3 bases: TGTGCCAGCAGTCCATGGTCGGGAGAGACCCAGTACTTC. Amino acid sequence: CASSPWSGETQYF.

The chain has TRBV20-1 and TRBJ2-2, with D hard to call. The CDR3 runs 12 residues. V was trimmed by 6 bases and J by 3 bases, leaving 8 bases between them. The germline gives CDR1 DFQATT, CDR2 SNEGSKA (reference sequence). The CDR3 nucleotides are TGCAGTGCCCCAAGGGACACCGGGGAGCTGTTTTTT. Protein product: CSAPRDTGELFF.

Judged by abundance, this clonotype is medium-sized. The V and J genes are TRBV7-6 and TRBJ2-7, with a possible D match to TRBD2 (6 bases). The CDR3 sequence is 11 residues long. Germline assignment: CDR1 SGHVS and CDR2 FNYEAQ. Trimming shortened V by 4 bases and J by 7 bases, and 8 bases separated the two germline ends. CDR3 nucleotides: TGTGCCAGCAGCTCTGGGGGGGAGCAGTACTTC. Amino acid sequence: CASSSGGEQYF.

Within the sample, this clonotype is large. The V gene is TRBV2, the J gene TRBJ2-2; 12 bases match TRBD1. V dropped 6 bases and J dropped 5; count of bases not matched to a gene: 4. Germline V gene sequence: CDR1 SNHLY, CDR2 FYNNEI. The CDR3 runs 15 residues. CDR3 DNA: TGTGCCAGCAGGGGACAGGGGGCGACGACCGGGGAGCTGTTTTTT. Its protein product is CASRGQGATTGELFF.

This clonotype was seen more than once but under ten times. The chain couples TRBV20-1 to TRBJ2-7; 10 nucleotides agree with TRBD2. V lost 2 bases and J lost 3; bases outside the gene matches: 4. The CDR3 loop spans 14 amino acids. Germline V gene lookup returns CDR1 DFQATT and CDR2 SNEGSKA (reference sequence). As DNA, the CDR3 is TGCAGTGCTAGACGTCTAGCGGGAGACTACGAGCAGTACTTC. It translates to CSARRLAGDYEQYF.

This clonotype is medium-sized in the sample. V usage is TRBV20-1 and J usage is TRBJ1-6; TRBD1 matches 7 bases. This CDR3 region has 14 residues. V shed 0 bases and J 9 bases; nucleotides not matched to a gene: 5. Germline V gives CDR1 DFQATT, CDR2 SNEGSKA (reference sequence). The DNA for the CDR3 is TGCAGTGCTAGAGACGGGCAGGGGGTTTCACCCCTCCACTTT. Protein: CSARDGQGVSPLHF.

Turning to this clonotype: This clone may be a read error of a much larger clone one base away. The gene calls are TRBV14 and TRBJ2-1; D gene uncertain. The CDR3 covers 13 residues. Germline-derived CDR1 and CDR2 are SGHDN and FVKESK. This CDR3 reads CARSPIVSNEQFF. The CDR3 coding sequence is TGTGCCAGGAGCCCGATCGTGTCCAATGAGCAGTTCTTC.

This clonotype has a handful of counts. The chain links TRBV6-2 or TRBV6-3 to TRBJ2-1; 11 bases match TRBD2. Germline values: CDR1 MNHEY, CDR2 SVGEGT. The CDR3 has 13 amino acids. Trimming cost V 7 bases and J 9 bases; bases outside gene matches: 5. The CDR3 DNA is TGTGCCAGCAAGGGTAGCGGGAGGGGTGAGCAGTTCTTC. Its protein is CASKGSGRGEQFF.

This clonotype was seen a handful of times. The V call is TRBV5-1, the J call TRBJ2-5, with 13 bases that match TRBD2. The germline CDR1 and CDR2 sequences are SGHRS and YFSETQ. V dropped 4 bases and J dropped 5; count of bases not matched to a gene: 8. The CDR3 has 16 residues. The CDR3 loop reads CASSRTSGSLKETQYF. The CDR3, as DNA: TGCGCCAGCAGCAGGACTAGCGGGAGTCTAAAGGAGACCCAGTACTTC.

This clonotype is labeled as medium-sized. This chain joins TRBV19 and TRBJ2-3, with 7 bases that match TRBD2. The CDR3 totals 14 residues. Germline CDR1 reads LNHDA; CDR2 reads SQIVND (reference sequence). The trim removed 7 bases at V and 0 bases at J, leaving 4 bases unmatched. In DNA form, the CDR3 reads TGTGCCAGTACCTATAGCGGGAGCACAGATACGCAGTATTTT. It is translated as CASTYSGSTDTQYF. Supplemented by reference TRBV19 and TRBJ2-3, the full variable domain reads DGGITQSPKYLFRKEGQNVTLSCEQNLNHDAMYWYRQDPGQGLRLIYYSQIVNDFQKGDIAEGYSVSREKKESFPLTVTSAQKNPTAFYLCASTYSGSTDTQYFGPGTRLTVL.

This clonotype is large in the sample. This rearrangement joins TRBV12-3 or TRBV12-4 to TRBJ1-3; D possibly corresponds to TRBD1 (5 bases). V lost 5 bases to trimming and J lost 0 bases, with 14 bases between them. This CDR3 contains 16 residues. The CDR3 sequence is CASSNRDGASGNTIYF. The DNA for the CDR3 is TGTGCCAGCAGTAACCGGGACGGGGCCTCTGGAAACACCATATATTTT.